A selection of T cell receptor beta chains follows, all from one sample in a study of circulating CD8 cells and anti-PD-1 response in melanoma. From the reads, TCRdb called clonotypes with MiXCR, one entry per CDR3 protein. The data show fewer than 500 distinct CDR3 sequences, with under 7.5% seen just once and about 41% held by the top ten. The sample here was CD8+ T cells from PBMCs, taken at baseline or after one month of anti-PD-1 therapy (not recorded which). The receptor source for this set is a human donor with melanoma. Each CDR3 is given with its conserved first and last residue. A D gene is named only where the DNA matches it firmly. Not all rows give a size; the values are once, few, many and, for expanded clones, a class.

D,size,V,J,DNA,CDR3
TRBD1,medium-sized,TRBV2,TRBJ2-2,TGTGCCAGCAGCCCGGGACAGACAGCCCCCGGGGAGCTGTTTTTT,CASSPGQTAPGELFF
NA,large,TRBV29-1,TRBJ2-1,TGCAGCGTTACGGTCCCTCCCAGCTACAATGAGCAGTTCTTC,CSVTVPPSYNEQFF
NA,large,TRBV2,TRBJ1-1,TGTGCTCAGCGGGAGAACACTGAAGCTTTCTTT,CAQRENTEAFF
NA,large,TRBV7-8,TRBJ2-2,TGTGCCAGCAGCCCCGCCGGGGGCAACCTGTTTTTT,CASSPAGGNLFF
NA,NA,TRBV21-1,TRBJ2-7,TGTGCCAGCAGCAAGACTGGACTAGCCTCCTCCTACGAGCAGTACTTC,CASSKTGLASSYEQYF
NA,medium-sized,TRBV19,TRBJ1-1,TGTGCCAGTAGTCTTTGGGACGGAGGGGACACTGAAGCTTTCTTT,CASSLWDGGDTEAFF
NA,large,TRBV10-3,TRBJ2-7,TGTGCCATCAGTGAGTCGGGCAGGGCCCGATACGAGCAGTACTTC,CAISESGRARYEQYF
NA,medium-sized,TRBV28,TRBJ1-1,TGTGCCAGCAGTTTATTGTGGGGGAACACTGAAGCTTTCTTT,CASSLLWGNTEAFF
TRBD2,medium-sized,TRBV2,TRBJ2-3,TGTGCCAGCAGTGAAGCTCAAGCTAGCGGGGGGCTCCACACAGATACGCAGTATTTT,CASSEAQASGGLHTDTQYF
NA,NA,TRBV7-8,TRBJ2-3,TGTGCCAGCAGCTTAGGGAATACGCAGTATTTT,CASSLGNTQYF
NA,large,TRBV4-1,TRBJ2-7,TGCGCCAGCAGCCAAGCGTTGCAGGGGGGTTACGAGCAGTACTTC,CASSQALQGGYEQYF
NA,medium-sized,TRBV7-8,TRBJ2-5,TGTGCCAGCAGCTTCAGTAAAGAGACCCAGTACTTC,CASSFSKETQYF
NA,large,TRBV19,TRBJ2-1,TGTGCCAGTACCCCCGGGTGGCAGGAATACAATGAGCAGTTCTTC,CASTPGWQEYNEQFF
NA,medium-sized,TRBV29-1,TRBJ1-1,TGCAGCGTTGAACCAGCAATGAACACTGAAGCTTTCTTT,CSVEPAMNTEAFF
TRBD2,large,TRBV2,TRBJ2-3,TGTGCCAGCAGTGGGGACGGGGGGGCCTATAGAGATACGCAGTATTTT,CASSGDGGAYRDTQYF
NA,large,TRBV27,TRBJ2-7,TGTGCCAGCACCCCCGGGATGGCCTACGAGCAGTACTTC,CASTPGMAYEQYF
TRBD2,medium-sized,TRBV20-1,TRBJ2-3,TGCAGTGCTAGAGAGGGGCTAGCGGGAGCGGTGTATACGCAGTATTTT,CSAREGLAGAVYTQYF
TRBD1,large,TRBV2,TRBJ2-1,TGTGCCAGCAACCCGGGACAGCTAAGCTACAATGAGCAGTTCTTC,CASNPGQLSYNEQFF
TRBD1,large,TRBV6-1,TRBJ1-2,TGTGCCAGCAGTGAACAAGGGACAGGCAGTGGCTACACCTTC,CASSEQGTGSGYTF
NA,medium-sized,TRBV7-8,TRBJ1-1,TGTGCCAGCAGCTTAACTTTGGCGGGAAGGAACACTGAAGCTTTCTTT,CASSLTLAGRNTEAFF
NA,large,TRBV27,TRBJ2-7,TGTGCCAGCAGGTTGGACGGTACGAGCTTCTACGAGCAGTACTTC,CASRLDGTSFYEQYF
TRBD2,medium-sized,TRBV9,TRBJ2-1,TGTGCCAGCAGCGTAGGTCTCGGCGGGACTAGCAGCAATGAGCAGTTCTTC,CASSVGLGGTSSNEQFF
TRBD2,hyperexpanded,TRBV19,TRBJ2-2,TGTGCCAGTAGTAATCCCGGGACTAGCGCAACCGGGGAGCTGTTTTTT,CASSNPGTSATGELFF
NA,large,TRBV5-4,TRBJ2-7,TGTGCCAGCTCAAGGCTGGGGGACCCACCCTACGAGCAGTACTTC,CASSRLGDPPYEQYF
TRBD1,medium-sized,TRBV9,TRBJ2-5,TGTGCCAGCAACGCCGGGACAGCCCAAGAGACCCAGTACTTC,CASNAGTAQETQYF
NA,medium-sized,TRBV20-1,TRBJ2-7,TGCAGTGCTAGATCTAGTCAGGCCTACGAGCAGTACTTC,CSARSSQAYEQYF
NA,few,TRBV28,TRBJ1-1,TGTGCCAGCAGTTTATGGAGAGGGGGGACTGAAGCTTTCTTT,CASSLWRGGTEAFF
TRBD2,large,TRBV7-3,TRBJ2-3,TGTGCCAGCAGCCTTAGCGGGGCGGGAACAGATACGCAGTATTTT,CASSLSGAGTDTQYF